This TCR beta chain was obtained from a study of vaccination and CD4 T cells after COVID-19. Study summary: At a median around 100 days (range 35 to 161) after diagnosis, post-COVID samples were drawn.

Germline CDR1 reads SGHRS; CDR2 reads YFSETQ. The CDR3 length is 14 residues. V dropped 4 bases and J dropped 2 bases, with 12 bases sitting between them. The Oncomine TCR Beta short-read assay generated sequence data from the DNA of cultured CD4+ T cells. Each CDR3 protein gets one entry after TCRdb re-called the PCR reads with MiXCR. The sample contains about 9,200 distinct CDR3 sequences, 60% of which appear only once. This clonotype was recorded once. The antigen is undetermined. Treatment here: roughly ten-day PBMC culture with coronavirus spike peptide pools or control peptides (ViraFEST assay). Before TCRs were sequenced, ViraFEST expanded antigen-specific T cells with peptide pools. Dates of PCR positivity, March to December 2020, preceded the US Alpha, Beta and Delta variants.

V gene TRBV5-1 combines with J gene TRBJ1-1; maybe TRBD1 (6 bases). The source was cultured CD4+ T cells from blood, collected after SARS-CoV-2 vaccination. This TCR came from a human donor with COVID-19. The CDR3 is CASSVDSVNTEAFF. DNA of the CDR3: TGCGCCAGCAGCGTGGACAGTGTAAACACTGAAGCTTTCTTT.